Sequencing of this T cell receptor (beta chain) was carried out in a study of T cells after yellow fever vaccination (dated by TCRdb to about 2019). Some background on the complete study: The SMART-Seq v4 Ultra Low Input RNA kit was used to prepare libraries from fractions with low cell numbers. To follow T-cell clones before and after both primary and booster YFV17D yellow fever vaccination, bulk TCR alpha and beta repertoires underwent longitudinal sequencing. Two healthy male donors made up the cohort, one aged 18 to 29 years and the other aged 30 to 39 years. Blood was collected at multiple timepoints before and after primary and secondary immunization, and bulk PBMC replicates and cell subsets were isolated.

V sheds 4 bases and J sheds 3 bases, leaving 15 bases between their ends. The CDR3, cysteine through phenylalanine, is 15 amino acids long. The CDR3 DNA has 45 bases and is translated from base 1. CDR1 and CDR2, looked up from the germline V gene (reference sequence), are SEHNR and FQNEAQ. Interpreted using the paper, the treatment or condition label stands for: live attenuated yellow fever vaccine strain. A standard Ficoll-Paque protocol was used to isolate PBMCs from peripheral blood. CD4 and CD8 T-cell fractions were isolated with Dynabeads CD4 and CD8 positive selection kits. RNA was extracted with TriZol from bulk PBMCs, CD4 and CD8 fractions, and dextramer-positive and dextramer-negative fractions. In this sample, this clonotype turned up many times. The antigen it recognizes is unknown. There are no base qualities to consult, and no much larger clone falls within one base. Study-wide conclusions, independent of this receptor: The secondary T-cell response was found to be weaker but faster than the primary response, with a peak reached on day 5 rather than on day 15. A small share of clonotypes was detected in both CD4 and CD8 compartments, with the overlap likely arising from convergent recombination. Computational filtering was required because FACS-sorted repertoires could contain abundant contaminating clonotypes from the bulk population. Most clones expanded after primary vaccination were re-detected after the booster (just under 97% of CD4 and about nine tenths of CD8), suggesting broad memory maintenance. The study included only two donors, which limits how far the findings can be generalized.

TCR cDNA was made using 5'RACE template switching, a step that added a universal primer site and unique molecular identifiers. cDNA synthesis was primed from both the TCR alpha and TCR beta constant segments. Library amplification used two PCR steps, and the second PCR step added sample barcodes and sequencing adapters. Sequencing of libraries was done on Illumina HiSeq 2500 (2x100 bp) or NovaSeq (2x150 bp). The original pipeline was this. MIGEC handled demultiplexing of reads and collapsing into UMI consensus sequences, while MiXCR performed V(D)J alignment. Using edgeR on replicate PBMC samples, clonotypes were called vaccine-responding if FDR was below 0.01 and the log2 fold change was above 5 up to day 15. Bulk clonotypes were assigned CD4 or CD8 identity according to which sequenced CD4 or CD8 repertoire held them at higher abundance. TCRdb handled the public reads itself, with Q25 trimming in fastp and clone calling in MiXCR, and kept productive beta chains. Rows with a matching CDR3 protein are joined into one entry that keeps the most common DNA and genes. What appears here as the V and J calls and clone size reflects TCRdb's work, not the paper's. The sample table lists more than 90,000 distinct CDR3 sequences, 7% to 8.5% of them with a count of one. Of the sample, roughly 25% is held by the ten largest clones.

The chain joins TRBV7-9 to TRBJ2-5; the D segment might be TRBD1 or TRBD2, since each matches 7 bases. This clonotype was obtained from a man aged 30 to 39 who received the YFV17D yellow fever vaccine. Sequenced material: CD8+ T cells sorted from PBMCs, taken 45 days after the yellow fever booster vaccination. The CDR3 reads as follows: CASSSGGGTKETQYF. In nucleotides, the sequence is TGTGCCAGCAGCTCAGGGGGGGGTACTAAAGAGACCCAGTACTTC.